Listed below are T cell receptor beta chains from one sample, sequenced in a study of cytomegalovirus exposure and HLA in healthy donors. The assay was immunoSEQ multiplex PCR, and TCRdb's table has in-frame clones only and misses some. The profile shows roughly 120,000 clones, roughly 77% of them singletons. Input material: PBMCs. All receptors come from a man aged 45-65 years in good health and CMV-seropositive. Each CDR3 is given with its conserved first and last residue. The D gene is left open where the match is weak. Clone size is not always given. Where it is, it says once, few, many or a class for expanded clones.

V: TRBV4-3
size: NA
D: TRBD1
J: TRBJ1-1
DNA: TGCGCCAGCAGCCTGGGACAGGGAGGGACTGAAGCTTTCTTT
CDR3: CASSLGQGGTEAFF

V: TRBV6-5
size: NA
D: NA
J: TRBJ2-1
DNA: TGTGCCAGCAGTTTTCCAGACAGGGTGGGAGGCAATGAGCAGTTCTTC
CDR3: CASSFPDRVGGNEQFF

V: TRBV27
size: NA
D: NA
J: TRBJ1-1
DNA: TGTGCCAGCAAATTGGCAGGGAACACTGAAGCTTTCTTT
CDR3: CASKLAGNTEAFF

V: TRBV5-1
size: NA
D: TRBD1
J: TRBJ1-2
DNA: TGCGCCAGCAGAGGGGACAGGGCGTATGGCTACACCTTC
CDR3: CASRGDRAYGYTF

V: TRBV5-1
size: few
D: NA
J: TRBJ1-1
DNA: TGCGCCAGCAGCTTGGCAGGGACATCGTCTTTCGCTTTCTTT
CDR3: CASSLAGTSSFAFF

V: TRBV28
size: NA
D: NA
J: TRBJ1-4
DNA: TGTGCCAGCAGAAGCGGTAATGAAAAACTGTTTTTT
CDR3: CASRSGNEKLFF

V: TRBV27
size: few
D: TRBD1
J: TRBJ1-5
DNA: TGTGCCAGCAGTTTAGGCGGGACAGGAGGCCAGCCCCAGCATTTT
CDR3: CASSLGGTGGQPQHF

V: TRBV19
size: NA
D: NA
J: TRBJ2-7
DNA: TGTGCCAGTAGTATGAATTTGGTGGCCGCTTCCTACGAGCAGTACTTC
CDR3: CASSMNLVAASYEQYF

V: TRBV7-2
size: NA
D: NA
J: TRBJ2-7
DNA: TGTGCCAGCAGCCCCAGGACGGCGGGCGCCTCCTACGAGCAGTACTTC
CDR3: CASSPRTAGASYEQYF

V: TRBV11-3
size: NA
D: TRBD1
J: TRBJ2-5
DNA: TGTGCCAGCTCCCAGACAGGGGGAGAGACCCAGTACTTC
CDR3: CASSQTGGETQYF

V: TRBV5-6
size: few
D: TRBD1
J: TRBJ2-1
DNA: TGTGCCAGCAGCTCCAGACAGGGTGGTGGTGAGCAGTTCTTC
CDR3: CASSSRQGGGEQFF

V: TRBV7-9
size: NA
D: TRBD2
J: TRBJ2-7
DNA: TGTGCCAGCAGCCCAGTGGGGGGGAGCTCCTACGAGCAGTACTTC
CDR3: CASSPVGGSSYEQYF

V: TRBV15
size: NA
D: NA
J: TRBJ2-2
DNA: TGTGCCACCAGCAGCAGGACCGGGGAGCTGTTTTTT
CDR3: CATSSRTGELFF

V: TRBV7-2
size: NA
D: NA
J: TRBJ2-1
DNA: TGTGCCAGCAGCTTAAGACAGCCCAGTTTCTACAATGAGCAGTTCTTC
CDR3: CASSLRQPSFYNEQFF

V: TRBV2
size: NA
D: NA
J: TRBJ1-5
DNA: TGTGCCAGCAGTCGGTCCAATAGCAATCAGCCCCAGCATTTT
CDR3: CASSRSNSNQPQHF

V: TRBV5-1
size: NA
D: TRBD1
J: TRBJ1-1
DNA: TGCGCCAGCAGCTTGGGGCACAGGGGGGGTGACACTGAAGCTTTCTTT
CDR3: CASSLGHRGGDTEAFF

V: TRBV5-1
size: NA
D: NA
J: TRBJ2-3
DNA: TGCGCCAGCAGCTTGGAGCTGTTCACAGATACGCAGTATTTT
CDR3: CASSLELFTDTQYF

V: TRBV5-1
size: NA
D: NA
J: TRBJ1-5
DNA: TGCGCCAGCAGCTTGGAGGCGGGGAATCAGCCCCAGCATTTT
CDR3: CASSLEAGNQPQHF

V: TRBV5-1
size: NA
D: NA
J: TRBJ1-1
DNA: TGCGCCAGCAGCCCCCGGGATACAAACACTGAAGCTTTCTTT
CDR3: CASSPRDTNTEAFF

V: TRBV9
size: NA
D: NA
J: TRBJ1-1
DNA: TGTGCCAGCAGCGTAGTGCCGGGGACTGAAGCTTTCTTT
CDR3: CASSVVPGTEAFF

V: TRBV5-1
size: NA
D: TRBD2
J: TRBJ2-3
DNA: TGCGCCAGCAGCTTGTCAGGCGGGAGCGGGGGGGCTACAGATACGCAGTATTTT
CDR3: CASSLSGGSGGATDTQYF

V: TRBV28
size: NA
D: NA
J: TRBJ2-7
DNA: TGTGCCAGCAGTTTGTCGGGGGAGCAGTACTTC
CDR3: CASSLSGEQYF

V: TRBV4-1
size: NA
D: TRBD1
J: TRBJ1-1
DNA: TGCGCCAGCAGCCAAGGGATCGGGACAGAGAACACTGAAGCTTTCTTT
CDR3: CASSQGIGTENTEAFF

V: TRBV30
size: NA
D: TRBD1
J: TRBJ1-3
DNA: TGTGCCTGGAGCAATTCGGGGACAGCACGAAACACCATATATTTT
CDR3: CAWSNSGTARNTIYF

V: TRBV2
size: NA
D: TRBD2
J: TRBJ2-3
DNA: TGTGCCAGCAGTGTGCGGACTAGCGACACAGATACGCAGTATTTT
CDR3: CASSVRTSDTDTQYF

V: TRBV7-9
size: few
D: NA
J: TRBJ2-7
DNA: TGTGCCAGCAGCTTAGGAGGGGGTCACGAGCAGTACTTC
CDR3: CASSLGGGHEQYF

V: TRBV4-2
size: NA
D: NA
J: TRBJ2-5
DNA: TGTGCCAGCAGCCAAGGCTTACGCGGGACCCAGTACTTC
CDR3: CASSQGLRGTQYF

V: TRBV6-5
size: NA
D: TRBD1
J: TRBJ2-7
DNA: TGTGCCAGCAGAGTTTCAGGGCAGGGGGCGCTGAAGCAGTACTTC
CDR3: CASRVSGQGALKQYF

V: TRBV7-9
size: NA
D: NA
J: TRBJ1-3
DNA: TGTGCCAGCAGCTCCAGAGGAAACACCATATATTTT
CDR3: CASSSRGNTIYF

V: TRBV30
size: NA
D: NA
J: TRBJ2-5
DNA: TGTGCCTGGGAGCGAAGAGCGGGAGAGACCCAGTACTTC
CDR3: CAWERRAGETQYF

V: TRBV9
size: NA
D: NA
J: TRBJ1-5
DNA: TGTGCCAGCAGCGTAGGGCCTAGTGGGAATCAGCCCCAGCATTTT
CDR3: CASSVGPSGNQPQHF

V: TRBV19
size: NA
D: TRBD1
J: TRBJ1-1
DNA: TGTGCCAGTAGAATGAGGGGGACAGGGGAAGAAGCTTTCTTT
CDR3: CASRMRGTGEEAFF

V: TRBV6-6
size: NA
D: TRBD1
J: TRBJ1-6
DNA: TGTGCCAGCAGCACAGGGGAGACCTATAATTCACCCCTCCACTTT
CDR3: CASSTGETYNSPLHF

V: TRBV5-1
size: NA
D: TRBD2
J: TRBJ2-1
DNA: TGCGCCAGCAGCTTTCTAGCGGGGACCTACAATGAGCAGTTCTTC
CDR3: CASSFLAGTYNEQFF

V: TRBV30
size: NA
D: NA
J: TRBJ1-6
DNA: TGTGCCTGGACAGGGGAGAGCTCACCCCTCCACTTT
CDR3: CAWTGESSPLHF

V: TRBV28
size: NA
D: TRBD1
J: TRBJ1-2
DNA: TGTGCCAGCAGTAGGACAGGGAACACGTTCTATGGCTACACCTTC
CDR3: CASSRTGNTFYGYTF

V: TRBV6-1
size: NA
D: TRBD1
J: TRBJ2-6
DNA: TGTGCCAGCAGTGGGATAGACAGGGGGCTCCGATCCGGGGCCAACGTCCTGACTTTC
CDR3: CASSGIDRGLRSGANVLTF

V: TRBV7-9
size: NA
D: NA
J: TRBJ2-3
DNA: TGTGCCAGCAAGGAGGGATCAGATACGCAGTATTTT
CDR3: CASKEGSDTQYF

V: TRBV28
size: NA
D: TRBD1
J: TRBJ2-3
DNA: TGTGCCAGCAGTATGTGGACAGGGCTCAGTGCAGATACGCAGTATTTT
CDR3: CASSMWTGLSADTQYF

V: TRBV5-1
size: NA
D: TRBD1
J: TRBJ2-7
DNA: TGCGCCAGCAGCAGGGACAGTAGCTCCTACGAGCAGTACTTC
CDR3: CASSRDSSSYEQYF

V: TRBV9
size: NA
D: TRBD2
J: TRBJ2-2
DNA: TGTGCCAGCAGCTATAGCGGGGGGCCGAACACCGGGGAGCTGTTTTTT
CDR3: CASSYSGGPNTGELFF

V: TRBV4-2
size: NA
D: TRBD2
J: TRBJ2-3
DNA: TGTGCCAGCAGCCAAGACGGGACTAGACGTTCAGATACGCAGTATTTT
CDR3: CASSQDGTRRSDTQYF

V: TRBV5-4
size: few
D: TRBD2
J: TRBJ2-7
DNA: TGTGCCAGCAGCTTGGTCAGCGGGAGGGCCTCCTACGAGCAGTACTTC
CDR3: CASSLVSGRASYEQYF